The present T cell receptor (beta chain) was sequenced within a study of blood T cell repertoires in COVID-19. Overall study context: Material from acute and convalescent COVID-19 was sourced from the United States, Italy and Spain. Sample material is recorded as cDNA or gDNA derived from T cells, B-cell-depleted T cells, or PBMCs.

Methods used by the authors: Quantification of nucleated cells was approximated via reference gene primer amplification. Repertoires were generated with immunoSEQ multiplex PCR, while TCRdb's copy carries only in-frame clones and drops some. V and J calls and clone size are those listed in that table; D and trimming were worked out from the DNA. The profile covers 30,000 to 40,000 clones, with around 90% appearing a single time and 60% to 80% taken by the ten largest. In this sample, this clone turned up a few times. The CDR3 extends over 12 amino acids. Deletions cut 1 base from V and 9 bases from J, with 7 bases between.

The chain has TRBV12-3 or TRBV12-4 and TRBJ1-5; D gene unclear. The clonotype was recovered from a man aged 65-85 years with acute or convalescent COVID-19. Sequencing was carried out using peripheral blood. The CDR3 here is CASSLESWPQHF. The CDR3 DNA is TGTGCCAGCAGTTTAGAGAGTTGGCCCCAGCATTTT.